These 8 T cell receptor beta chains originate from one sample sequenced in a study of blood T cell repertoires in COVID-19. Here immunoSEQ multiplex PCR was the method, and the copy in TCRdb shows in-frame clones only, minus some. The sample shows over 200,000 clones, roughly 80% of them seen only once. What was sequenced was PBMCs or T cells enriched from blood (not recorded which). The source is a man in his sixties who had recovered from COVID-19.

The chain uses TRBV5-1 and TRBJ2-5; 9 positions match TRBD2. This CDR3 contains 16 residues. V lost 4 bases and J lost 5; bases outside the gene matches: 12. Per the germline V gene, CDR1 is SGHRS and CDR2 is YFSETQ. CDR3 sequence: CASSPGSSGVWETQYF. The CDR3, as DNA: TGCGCCAGCAGCCCGGGGTCTAGCGGGGTTTGGGAGACCCAGTACTTC.

This rearrangement joins TRBV7-3 to TRBJ1-1; TRBD1 matches at 11 bases. CDR3 size: 18 residues. V was clipped by 2 bases and J by 0 bases; unmatched bases: 8. The germline CDR1 and CDR2 sequences are SGHTA and FQGTGA. In DNA, the CDR3 is TGTGCCAGCAGCTTATACGGACAGGGGGCTCGTTTGAACACTGAAGCTTTCTTT. This sequence encodes CASSLYGQGARLNTEAFF.

The chain carries TRBV14 and TRBJ2-3; 9 bases align to TRBD2. CDR1 and CDR2 (germline): SGHDN, FVKESK. Trimming at V came to 4 bases and at J to 10 bases, leaving 12 bases not matched to a gene. This CDR3 comprises 15 residues. In nucleotides, the CDR3 is TGTGCCAGCAGCCCGGGACTAGCCCAAGTGCAGGCGCAGTATTTT. Amino acid sequence: CASSPGLAQVQAQYF.

CDR3 sequence reads: CASSPTGVYEQYF. In DNA, the CDR3 is TGTGCCAGCAGCCCCACAGGAGTATACGAGCAGTACTTC. V gene TRBV6-6 combines with J gene TRBJ2-7, with a weak D call TRBD1 (5 bases). The germline V gene encodes CDR1 MNHNY and CDR2 SVGAGI (reference sequence). Trimming shortened V by 6 bases and J by 4 bases, and 13 bases separated the two germline ends. This CDR3 comprises 13 residues.

The chain is built from TRBV12-3 or TRBV12-4 and TRBJ1-2, with D perhaps TRBD1 (6 bases). The CDR3 runs 13 residues. Trimming cost V 6 bases and J 8 bases, with 16 bases left between them. This CDR3 reads CASSEQGWRGYTF. The CDR3 DNA is TGTGCCAGCAGCGAACAGGGTTGGAGAGGCTACACCTTC.

The chain links TRBV15 to TRBJ2-7; D might be TRBD2 (6 bases). The CDR3 length is 15 residues. Per germline, CDR1 LNHNV and CDR2 YYDKDF (reference sequence). The germline V and J ends were trimmed by 2 bases and 0 bases, with 11 bases remaining between them. CDR3 DNA sequence: TGTGCCACCAGCAGACATGCGGGGAACTCCTACGAGCAGTACTTC. Translated, it gives CATSRHAGNSYEQYF.

The chain employs TRBV5-1 and TRBJ1-2; TRBD1 aligns across 7 bases. The junction had 7 bases not matched to a gene; V was cut back by 0 bases and J by 5 bases. CDR3 length equals 15 residues. Germline CDR1 and CDR2: SGHRS and YFSETQ. The CDR3 is CASSLGYGTVYGYTF. CDR3 sequence (DNA): TGCGCCAGCAGCTTGGGGTACGGGACAGTGTATGGCTACACCTTC.

The chain couples TRBV7-2 to TRBJ1-6, with 11 bases aligning to TRBD1. The CDR3 sequence is 16 residues long. CDR1 and CDR2 (germline): SGHTA, FQGNSA. Trimming at V came to 5 bases and at J to 10 bases, leaving 10 bases not matched to a gene. CDR3 sequence (DNA): TGTGCCAGCAGCCCGCGGACAGGGGGCTTTGAGTCACCCCTCCACTTT. Amino acid sequence: CASSPRTGGFESPLHF.